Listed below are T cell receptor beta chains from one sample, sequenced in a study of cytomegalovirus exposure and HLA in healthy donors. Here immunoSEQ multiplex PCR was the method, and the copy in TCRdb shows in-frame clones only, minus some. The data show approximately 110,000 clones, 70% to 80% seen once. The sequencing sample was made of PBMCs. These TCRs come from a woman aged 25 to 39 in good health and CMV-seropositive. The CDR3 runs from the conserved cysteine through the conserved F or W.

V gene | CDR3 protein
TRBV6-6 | CASSGQGNTEAFF
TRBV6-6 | CASASRGGNQPQHF
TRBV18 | CASSHKVAGYGYTF
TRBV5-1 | CASSLEGVNTEAFF
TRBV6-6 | CASSHPSREGQFF
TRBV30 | CAYDRGSYEQYF
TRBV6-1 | CASLQGNVYEQYF
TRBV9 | CASSAGHTNEKLFF
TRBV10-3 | CATIRQGNGDTEAFF
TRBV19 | CASSIGQHNQPQHF
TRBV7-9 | CASSLLAGGVTGELFF
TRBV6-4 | CASSESTSGGTDTQYF
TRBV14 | CASSRLGYTGELFF
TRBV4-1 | CASSQTPTSGGALVDTQYF
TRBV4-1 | CASSQDAGINEKLFF
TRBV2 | CASSEQGQNYNEQFF
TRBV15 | CATSRLAGGSGYEQFF
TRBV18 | CASSPGTSGANTGELFF
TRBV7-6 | CASSLGRGANEKLFF
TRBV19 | CASSMGRANYGYTF
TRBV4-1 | CASSQGQGGISQPQHF
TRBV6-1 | CASSLRASTDTQYF
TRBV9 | CASSVRGLAGAVEQFF
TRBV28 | CASSDRGGQPQHF
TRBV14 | CASSRGLGEKLFF
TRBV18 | CASSPVPGQGSVSRNTIYF
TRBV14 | CASSPEGVNEQFF
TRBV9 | CASGGGNLLETQYF
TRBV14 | CASSFFPTDSNYGYTF
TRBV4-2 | CASSQGRGYSTNEKLFF
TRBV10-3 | CAISDTGVNSPLHF
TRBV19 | CASSISSETQYF
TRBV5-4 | CASSTQAGGKETQYF
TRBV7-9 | CASSQTRSVGNTEAFF
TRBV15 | CATSRPGVTVVGGYTF
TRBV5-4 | CASSPDRNYGYTF